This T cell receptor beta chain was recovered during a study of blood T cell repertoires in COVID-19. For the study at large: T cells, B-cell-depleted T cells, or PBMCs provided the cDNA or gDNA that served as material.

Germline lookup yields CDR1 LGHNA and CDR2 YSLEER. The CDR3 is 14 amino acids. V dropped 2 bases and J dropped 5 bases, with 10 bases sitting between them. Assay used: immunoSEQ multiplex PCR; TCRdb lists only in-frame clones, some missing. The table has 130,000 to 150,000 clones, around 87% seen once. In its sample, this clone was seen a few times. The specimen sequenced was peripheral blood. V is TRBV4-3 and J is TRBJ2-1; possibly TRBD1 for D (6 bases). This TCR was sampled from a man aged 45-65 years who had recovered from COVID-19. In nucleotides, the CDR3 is TGCGCCAGCAGCCAAAACCGGGACAACAATGAGCAGTTCTTC. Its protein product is CASSQNRDNNEQFF.